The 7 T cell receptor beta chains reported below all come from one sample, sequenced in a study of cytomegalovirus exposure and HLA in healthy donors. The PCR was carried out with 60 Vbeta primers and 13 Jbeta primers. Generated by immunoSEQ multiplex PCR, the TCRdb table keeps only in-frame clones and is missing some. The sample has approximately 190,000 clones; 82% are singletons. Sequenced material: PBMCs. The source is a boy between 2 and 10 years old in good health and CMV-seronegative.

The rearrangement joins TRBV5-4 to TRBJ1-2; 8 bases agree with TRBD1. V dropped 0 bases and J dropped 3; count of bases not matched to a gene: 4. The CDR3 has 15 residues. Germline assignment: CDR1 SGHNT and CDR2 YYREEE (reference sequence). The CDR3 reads CASSLEQGEYYGYTF. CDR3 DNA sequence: TGTGCCAGCAGCTTGGAACAGGGGGAGTACTATGGCTACACCTTC.

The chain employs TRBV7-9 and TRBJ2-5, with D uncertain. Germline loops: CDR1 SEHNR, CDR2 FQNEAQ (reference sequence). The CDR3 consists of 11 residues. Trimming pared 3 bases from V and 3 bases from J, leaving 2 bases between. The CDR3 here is CASSFKETQYF. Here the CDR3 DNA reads TGTGCCAGCAGCTTTAAAGAGACCCAGTACTTC.

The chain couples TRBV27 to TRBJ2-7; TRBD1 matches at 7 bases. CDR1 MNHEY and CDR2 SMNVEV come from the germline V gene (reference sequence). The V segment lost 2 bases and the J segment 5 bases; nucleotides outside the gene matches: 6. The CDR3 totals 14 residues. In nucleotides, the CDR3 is TGTGCCAGCAGTTTAGGTAGACAGGGCAACGAGCAGTACTTC. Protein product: CASSLGRQGNEQYF.

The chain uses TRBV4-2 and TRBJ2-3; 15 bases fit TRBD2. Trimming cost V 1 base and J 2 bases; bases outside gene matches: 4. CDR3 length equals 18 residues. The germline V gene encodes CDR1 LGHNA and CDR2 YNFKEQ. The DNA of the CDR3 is TGTGCCAGCAGCCAAGTAGGACTAGCGGGGGGGGCCACAGATACGCAGTATTTT. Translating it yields CASSQVGLAGGATDTQYF.

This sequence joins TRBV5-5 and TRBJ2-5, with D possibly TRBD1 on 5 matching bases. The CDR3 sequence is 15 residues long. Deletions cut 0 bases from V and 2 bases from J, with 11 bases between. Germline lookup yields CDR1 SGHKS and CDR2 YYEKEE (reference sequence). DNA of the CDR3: TGTGCCAGCAGCTTGGTGACAGCAAGTCAAGAGACCCAGTACTTC. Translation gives CASSLVTASQETQYF.

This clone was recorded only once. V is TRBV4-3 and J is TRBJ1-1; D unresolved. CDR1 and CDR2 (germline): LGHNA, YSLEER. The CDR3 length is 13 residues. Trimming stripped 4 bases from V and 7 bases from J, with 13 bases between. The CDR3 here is CASSLTATSEAFF. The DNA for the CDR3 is TGCGCCAGCAGCCTAACAGCCACGAGTGAAGCTTTCTTT.

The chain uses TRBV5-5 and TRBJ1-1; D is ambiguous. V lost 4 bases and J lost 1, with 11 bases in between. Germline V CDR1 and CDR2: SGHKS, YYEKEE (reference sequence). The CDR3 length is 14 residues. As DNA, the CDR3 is TGTGCCAGCAGCCCCGAGCCCCAGAACACTGAAGCTTTCTTT. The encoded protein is CASSPEPQNTEAFF.